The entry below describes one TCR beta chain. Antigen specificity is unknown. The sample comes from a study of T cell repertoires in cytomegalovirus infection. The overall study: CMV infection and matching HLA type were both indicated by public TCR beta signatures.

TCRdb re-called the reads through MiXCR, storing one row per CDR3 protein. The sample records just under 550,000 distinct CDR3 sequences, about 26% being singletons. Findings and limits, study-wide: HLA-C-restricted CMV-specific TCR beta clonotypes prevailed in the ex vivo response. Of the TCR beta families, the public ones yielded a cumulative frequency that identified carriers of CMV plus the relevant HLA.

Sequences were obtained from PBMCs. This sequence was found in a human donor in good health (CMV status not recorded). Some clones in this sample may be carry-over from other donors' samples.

CDR3 sequence: CATRGSGIYEQYF. CDR3 bases: TGTGCCACCCGGGGTAGCGGGATCTACGAGCAGTACTTC. The chain carries TRBV28 and TRBJ2-7, with TRBD2 matching over 8 bases. The CDR3 covers 13 residues. V was pared by 10 bases and J by 3 bases, with 8 bases of the junction left unmatched. The germline V gene has CDR1 MDHEN and CDR2 SYDVKM.